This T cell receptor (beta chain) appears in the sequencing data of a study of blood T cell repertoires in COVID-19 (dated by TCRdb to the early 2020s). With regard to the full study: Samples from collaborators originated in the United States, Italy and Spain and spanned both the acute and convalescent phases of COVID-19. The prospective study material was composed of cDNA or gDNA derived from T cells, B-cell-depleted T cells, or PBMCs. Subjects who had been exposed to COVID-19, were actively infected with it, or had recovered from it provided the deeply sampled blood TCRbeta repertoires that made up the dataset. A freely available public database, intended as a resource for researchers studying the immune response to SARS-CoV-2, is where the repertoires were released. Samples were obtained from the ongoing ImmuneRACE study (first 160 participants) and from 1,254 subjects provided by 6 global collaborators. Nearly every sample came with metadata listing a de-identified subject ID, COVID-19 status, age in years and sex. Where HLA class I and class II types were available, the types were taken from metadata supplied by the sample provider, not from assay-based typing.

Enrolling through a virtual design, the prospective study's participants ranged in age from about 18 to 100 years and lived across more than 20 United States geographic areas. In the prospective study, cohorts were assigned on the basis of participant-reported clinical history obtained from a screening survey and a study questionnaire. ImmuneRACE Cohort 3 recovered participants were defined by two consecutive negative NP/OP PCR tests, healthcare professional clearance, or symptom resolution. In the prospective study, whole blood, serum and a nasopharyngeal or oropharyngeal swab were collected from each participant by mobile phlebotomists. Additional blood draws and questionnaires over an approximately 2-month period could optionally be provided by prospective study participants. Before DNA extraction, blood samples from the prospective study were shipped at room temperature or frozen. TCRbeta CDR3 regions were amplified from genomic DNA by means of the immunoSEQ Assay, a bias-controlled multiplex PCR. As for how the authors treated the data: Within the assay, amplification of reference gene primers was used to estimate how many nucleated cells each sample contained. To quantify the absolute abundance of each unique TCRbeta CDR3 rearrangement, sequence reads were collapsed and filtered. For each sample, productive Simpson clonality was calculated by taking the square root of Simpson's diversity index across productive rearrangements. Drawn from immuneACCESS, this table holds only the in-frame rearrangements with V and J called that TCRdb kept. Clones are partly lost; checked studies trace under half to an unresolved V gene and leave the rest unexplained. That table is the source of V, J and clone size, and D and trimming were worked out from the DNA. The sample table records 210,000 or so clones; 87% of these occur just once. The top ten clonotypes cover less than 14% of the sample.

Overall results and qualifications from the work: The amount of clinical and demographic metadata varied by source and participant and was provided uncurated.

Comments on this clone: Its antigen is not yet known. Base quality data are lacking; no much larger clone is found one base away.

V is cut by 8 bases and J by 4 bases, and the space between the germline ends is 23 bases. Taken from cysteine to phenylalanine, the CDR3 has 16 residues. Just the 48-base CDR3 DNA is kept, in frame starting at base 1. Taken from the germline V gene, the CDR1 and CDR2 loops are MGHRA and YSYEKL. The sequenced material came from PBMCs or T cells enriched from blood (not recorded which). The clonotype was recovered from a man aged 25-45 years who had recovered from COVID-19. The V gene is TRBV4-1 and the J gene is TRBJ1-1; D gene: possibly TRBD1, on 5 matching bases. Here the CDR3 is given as CASARATALWGTEAFF. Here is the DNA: TGCGCCAGCGCCCGTGCGACAGCCCTTTGGGGCACTGAAGCTTTCTTT.